A selection of T cell receptor beta chains follows, all from one sample in a study of cytomegalovirus exposure and HLA in healthy donors. Sequenced by immunoSEQ multiplex PCR; TCRdb stores in-frame clones only, minus some. This table holds 100,000 to 150,000 clones, 83% found once. The sample consisted of PBMCs. The origin of the receptors is a girl aged 2-10 years in good health and CMV-seronegative. The CDR3 runs from the conserved cysteine through the conserved F or W.

TRBV6-1	TRBJ2-3	CASTQLAGDTDTQYF
TRBV27	TRBJ1-5	CASRPGTGAQPQHF
TRBV7-6	TRBJ1-3	CASSLVAGKIAGNTIYF
TRBV5-1	TRBJ1-1	CASSPQQGWDTEAFF
TRBV5-1	TRBJ1-4	CASSLETGEKLFF
TRBV6-1	TRBJ2-2	CASSEEEGATGELFF
TRBV27	TRBJ2-5	CASSISGTSGETQYF
TRBV29-1	TRBJ2-7	CSVETGKDSYPYEQYF
TRBV29-1	TRBJ1-1	CSVNVGTGETEAFF
TRBV19	TRBJ2-5	CASSMVASQETQYF
TRBV5-6	TRBJ2-5	CASSLANYRGTKETQYF
TRBV9	TRBJ2-7	CASSARIGTGDSYEQYF
TRBV11-3	TRBJ2-7	CASSLAGALGEQYF
TRBV19	TRBJ2-7	CASRPLVGEQYF
TRBV4-1	TRBJ2-7	CASSPGQHEQYF
TRBV4-1	TRBJ1-2	CASSGTGDNGYTF
TRBV4-1	TRBJ2-7	CASSPLPGGAYEQYF
TRBV27	TRBJ2-7	CASRPGGDLYEQYF
TRBV2	TRBJ1-1	CASSTGEVTEAFF
TRBV7-2	TRBJ2-7	CASSLEWDYPTYEQYF
TRBV30	TRBJ2-3	CASELAGTDTQYF
TRBV5-1	TRBJ1-1	CASSLTVTNTEAFF
TRBV5-1	TRBJ1-1	CASSLEQPTEAFF
TRBV5-6	TRBJ2-1	CASSLAGPYNEQFF
TRBV19	TRBJ1-6	CASSIIGIGEGNSPLHF
TRBV12-5	TRBJ1-1	CASGLGQKGQGSLISLEAFF
TRBV10-1	TRBJ2-4	CASSRTEAKNIQYF
TRBV9	TRBJ1-1	CASSVVGGNTEAFF
TRBV29-1	TRBJ1-1	CSAVVRASNTEAFF
TRBV30	TRBJ2-2	CAWSDWTGNTGELFF
TRBV9	TRBJ2-1	CASSVRLDGNYNEQFF
TRBV7-2	TRBJ2-3	CASSRPGTDTQYF
TRBV10-3	TRBJ2-7	CAIRGTGTSEQYF
TRBV30	TRBJ2-5	CAGNLAGGETQYF
TRBV5-5	TRBJ1-1	CASSMVTENTEAFF
TRBV5-8	TRBJ1-2	CASSLGSGGSYGYTF
TRBV9	TRBJ2-7	CASSRSPDSGGAYEQYF
TRBV14	TRBJ1-5	CASSLDRNQPQHF
TRBV5-6	TRBJ2-7	CASSFWAGLSYEQYF
TRBV27	TRBJ1-2	CASSPWTGYGYTF
TRBV7-9	TRBJ1-3	CASSLEVAQIYF